The rows below give T cell receptor beta chains drawn from one sample of a study of technical replicates of blood from several donors. Generated by immunoSEQ multiplex PCR, the TCRdb table keeps only in-frame clones and is missing some. This sample has around 76,000 clones, with approximately 98% found just once. Input material: T cells isolated from PBMCs. The receptor source for this set is a human donor in good health. Each CDR3 is given with its conserved first and last residue. The D gene is left open where the match is weak. Expanded clones are given a class, and other clones once, few, many or no size at all.

d_call	v_call	j_call	clone_size	cdr3_nt	cdr3_aa
-	TRBV7-7	TRBJ2-5	-	TGTGCCAGCAGCCGTCGACTGAATCAAGAGACCCAGTACTTC	CASSRRLNQETQYF
-	TRBV18	TRBJ2-7	-	TGTGCCAGCTCACCCGCACAGGCCCGCGAGCAGTACTTC	CASSPAQAREQYF
-	TRBV14	TRBJ1-1	-	TGTGCCAGCAGCCGAGACTATAAAATCGAAGCTTTCTTT	CASSRDYKIEAFF
-	TRBV19	TRBJ2-5	-	TGTGCCAGTAGTATAGCTTATGGGGCGGGGGAGACCCAGTACTTC	CASSIAYGAGETQYF
-	TRBV7-9	TRBJ2-7	-	TGTGCCAGCAGCTTACGGTCCTACGAGCAGTACTTC	CASSLRSYEQYF
-	TRBV11-2	TRBJ1-2	once	TGTGCCAGCAGCTTAGGAGCGACTGGCTACACCTTC	CASSLGATGYTF
-	TRBV18	TRBJ1-3	-	TGTGCCAGCTCACCAGGCGCAGAGGGTGGAAACACCATATATTTT	CASSPGAEGGNTIYF
-	TRBV7-6	TRBJ2-5	once	TGTGCCAGCAGCTTAGAGTTTGTGGGAGGTAACCAAGAGACCCAGTACTTC	CASSLEFVGGNQETQYF
-	TRBV5-1	TRBJ2-1	-	TGCGCCAGCAGCTTCGGGGGCTCCTACAATGAGCAGTTCTTC	CASSFGGSYNEQFF
TRBD2	TRBV7-2	TRBJ2-1	-	TGTGCCAGCAGCTCTACCGGGACTAGCGGGACGCATGAGCAGTTCTTC	CASSSTGTSGTHEQFF
TRBD1	TRBV9	TRBJ2-2	once	TGTGCCAGCAGCGACAGGGGTTCGAACACCGGGGAGCTGTTTTTT	CASSDRGSNTGELFF
-	TRBV13	TRBJ2-7	-	TGTGCCAGCAGCTTATCTTCGGGGATCTACGAGCAGTACTTC	CASSLSSGIYEQYF
-	TRBV6-6	TRBJ1-2	-	TGTGCCAGCAGTTACGGGGGGAACTATGGCTACACCTTC	CASSYGGNYGYTF
TRBD1	TRBV28	TRBJ2-3	-	TGTGCCAGCAGTTTATACGACAGGGGTACAGATACGCAGTATTTT	CASSLYDRGTDTQYF
-	TRBV2	TRBJ1-5	-	TGTGCCACCAGCAAGGAGGAGTATAGCAATCAGCCCCAGCATTTT	CATSKEEYSNQPQHF
-	TRBV9	TRBJ2-3	-	TGTGCCAGCAGCCCCTTCCTCCTTAGCACAGATACGCAGTATTTT	CASSPFLLSTDTQYF
-	TRBV4-3	TRBJ2-7	-	TGCGCCAGCAGCCAAGGGGGGGAGTGGGGCTCCTACGAGCAGTACTTC	CASSQGGEWGSYEQYF
TRBD1	TRBV27	TRBJ2-7	-	TGTGCCAGCAGCGATACAGGGGGCGTCTACGAGCAGTACTTC	CASSDTGGVYEQYF
TRBD2	TRBV11-2	TRBJ2-4	-	TGTGCCAGCAGCTCCTCCCCGGCTAGCGGGATCTTACAGTACTTC	CASSSSPASGILQYF
-	TRBV5-1	TRBJ2-3	-	TGCGCCAGCAGCTTGGACACCAGCACAGATACGCAGTATTTT	CASSLDTSTDTQYF
-	TRBV2	TRBJ1-2	-	TGTGCCAGCAGTTTATCCATGGTTGGGCAGGCCGTAGGTGGCTACACCTTC	CASSLSMVGQAVGGYTF
TRBD1	TRBV4-3	TRBJ1-5	-	TGCGCCAGCAGCCGAGGACTGACAGGGCTGAGCAATCAGCCCCAGCATTTT	CASSRGLTGLSNQPQHF
-	TRBV5-1	TRBJ2-3	-	TGCGCCAGCAGCTCCCTATCTAGCACAGATACGCAGTATTTT	CASSSLSSTDTQYF
-	TRBV27	TRBJ2-7	once	TGTGCCAGCAGTTTAGTAACAGGCAACGAGCAGTACTTC	CASSLVTGNEQYF
TRBD2	TRBV6-6	TRBJ2-7	-	TGTGCCAGCAGTTCCGGGACTAGCGGCTACGAGCAGTACTTC	CASSSGTSGYEQYF
-	TRBV21-1	TRBJ2-6	-	TGTGCCACCCCGTCAGGCTCTGGGGCCAACGTCCTGACTTTC	CATPSGSGANVLTF
-	TRBV5-4	TRBJ1-1	once	TGTGCCAGCAGCTCACTGACAAGCGAAGCTTTCTTT	CASSSLTSEAFF
-	TRBV11-1	TRBJ2-1	-	TGTGCCAGCAGCGCGGGACTCGAATACAATGAGCAGTTCTTC	CASSAGLEYNEQFF
-	TRBV18	TRBJ2-1	-	TGTGCCAGCTCACCTAGAGGGGGTGAGCAGTTCTTC	CASSPRGGEQFF
-	TRBV9	TRBJ1-2	-	TGTGCCAGCAGCGAAACAAACTATGGCTACACCTTC	CASSETNYGYTF
-	TRBV4-3	TRBJ1-2	-	TGCGCCAGCAGCCAGGAAAGTACAGGGAACTATGGCTACACCTTC	CASSQESTGNYGYTF
-	TRBV28	TRBJ2-1	-	TGTGCCAGCAGTTTGACAGGCTCCTACAATGAGCAGTTCTTC	CASSLTGSYNEQFF
-	TRBV29-1	TRBJ1-2	-	TGCAGCGCCAATGAGGGGAGGTCGGGCTATGGCTACACCTTC	CSANEGRSGYGYTF
-	TRBV5-8	TRBJ1-1	-	TGTGCCAGCAGCTTTGGGTTGGGGAGCGGGACTGAAGCTTTCTTT	CASSFGLGSGTEAFF
-	TRBV5-1	TRBJ1-2	-	TGCGCCAGCAGCTCTTCCACAGACCTCTATGGCTACACCTTC	CASSSSTDLYGYTF
-	TRBV11-3	TRBJ2-2	-	TGTGCCAGCAGCCCCTACGGACAGAACACCGGGGAGCTGTTTTTT	CASSPYGQNTGELFF
-	TRBV15	TRBJ2-1	-	TGTGCCACCAGCAGAGATCTGGAAGGGGTTACAAAGGCGCAGTTCTTC	CATSRDLEGVTKAQFF
-	TRBV20-1	TRBJ2-1	-	TGCAGTGCTAGAGTAATTAATGAGCAGTTCTTC	CSARVINEQFF
TRBD2	TRBV7-3	TRBJ2-1	-	TGTGCCAGCAGCTTAGGGGGGACTAGCGATTACAATGAGCAGTTCTTC	CASSLGGTSDYNEQFF
TRBD1	TRBV5-6	TRBJ2-7	-	TGTGCCAGCAGCTTGGGGACAGGGACGGCCTACGCGGGAGAGCAGTACTTC	CASSLGTGTAYAGEQYF
-	TRBV7-2	TRBJ2-3	-	TGTGCCAGCAGCTTTATTGCGGAGAGCACAGATACGCAGTATTTT	CASSFIAESTDTQYF
TRBD1	TRBV9	TRBJ1-3	-	TGTGCCAGCAGCGCGGACAGGGCTCCACTGGAAAACACCATATATTTT	CASSADRAPLENTIYF
-	TRBV7-9	TRBJ2-1	-	TGTGCCAGCAGCTTAATAAATGAGCAGTTCTTC	CASSLINEQFF
-	TRBV21-1	TRBJ1-1	-	TGTGCCAGCAGCCTTACCGTAACCCCGGGGGGCATGAACACTGAAGCTTTCTTT	CASSLTVTPGGMNTEAFF
-	TRBV5-6	TRBJ1-1	once	TGTGCCAGCAGCCGTCCCGGGGGAAACACTGAAGCTTTCTTT	CASSRPGGNTEAFF
-	TRBV6-5	TRBJ1-1	-	TGTGCCAGCAGTTCCAACAGGGTGGAAGCTTTCTTT	CASSSNRVEAFF
-	TRBV2	TRBJ1-4	-	TGTGCCAGCAGAAACAGGGTGGGGGACGGAACTAATGAAAAACTGTTTTTT	CASRNRVGDGTNEKLFF
-	TRBV27	TRBJ2-7	-	TGTGCCAGCAGTTTACTCGCGGGACTGTACGAGCAGTACTTC	CASSLLAGLYEQYF
-	TRBV29-1	TRBJ1-1	once	TGCAGCGTTGACGTTCAGGGGACTGAAGCTTTCTTT	CSVDVQGTEAFF
TRBD1	TRBV11-3	TRBJ2-7	-	TGTGCCAGCACCGCTTCAAGACAGGGTAGCTCCTACGAGCAGTACTTC	CASTASRQGSSYEQYF